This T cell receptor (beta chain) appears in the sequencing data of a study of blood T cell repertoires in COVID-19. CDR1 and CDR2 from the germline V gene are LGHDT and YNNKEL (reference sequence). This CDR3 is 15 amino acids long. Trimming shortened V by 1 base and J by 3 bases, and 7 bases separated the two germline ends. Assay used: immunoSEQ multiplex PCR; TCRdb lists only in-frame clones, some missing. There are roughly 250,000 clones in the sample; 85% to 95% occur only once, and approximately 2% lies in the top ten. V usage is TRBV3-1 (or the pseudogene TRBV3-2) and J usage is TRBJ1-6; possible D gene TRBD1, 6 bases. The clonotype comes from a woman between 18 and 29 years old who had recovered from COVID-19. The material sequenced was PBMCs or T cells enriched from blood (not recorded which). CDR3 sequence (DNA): TGTGCCAGCAGCCAAGGACAGGTCTATAATTCACCCCTCCACTTT. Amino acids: CASSQGQVYNSPLHF.